This TCR beta chain originates from a study of human T cells and chemical hapten exposure. Time point given: healthy volunteer bleed at 2 weeks. Unfractionated whole blood yielded the extracted total RNA. This clonotype has a handful of counts. Germline CDR1 is SQVTM and CDR2 is ANQGSEA. V was trimmed by 5 bases and J by 0 bases, leaving 10 bases between them. The CDR3 extends over 13 amino acids. The library put unique molecular identifiers onto individual cDNA molecules. One entry per CDR3 protein results from TCRdb running MiXCR on the RACE reads. The sample has over 85,000 distinct CDR3 sequences, roughly 8% seen once.

The genes are TRBV29-1 and TRBJ1-2; a weak D match, TRBD1 (6 bases). The clonotype was recovered from a female donor in good health. Some clones in this sample may be carry-over from other donors' samples. The sample consisted of whole blood. The CDR3 DNA follows: TGCAGCGTTCGAGGGGGGTCTAACTATGGCTACACCTTC. Protein product: CSVRGGSNYGYTF.